The 20 T cell receptor beta chains below were found in one sample sequenced in a study of radiotherapy plus CTLA-4 blockade in lung cancer (dated by TCRdb to 2016 to 2018). The library was generated by the immunoSEQ multiplex PCR assay. As stored in TCRdb, this immuneACCESS dataset retains in-frame rearrangements with V and J assigned. A fraction of the clones does not appear; measured against another copy, unresolved V genes explain less than half of the discrepancy, and the remainder lacks a known reason. A total of 40,000 to 50,000 clones appear in this sample, roughly 80% of them only once. The top ten clonotypes cover 2.5% to 3.5% of the sample. The specimen comprised peripheral blood, sampled from a patient treated with radiotherapy plus ipilimumab. The receptors shown here come from a human donor with non-small cell lung cancer who had stable disease on radiotherapy plus ipilimumab.

V and J are TRBV28 and TRBJ1-5; D not certain. V was pared by 3 bases and J by 6 bases, with 12 bases between. CDR1 and CDR2 (germline): MDHEN, SYDVKM. The CDR3 has 14 amino acids. DNA of the CDR3: TGTGCCAGCAGTTTGTATCAAGTCGGTCAGCCCCAGCATTTT. Encoded protein: CASSLYQVGQPQHF. The whole variable domain, filled in from reference TRBV28 and TRBJ1-5, reads DVKVTQSSRYLVKRTGEKVFLECVQDMDHENMFWYRQDPGLGLRLIYFSYDVKMKEKGDIPEGYSVSREKKERFSLILESASTNQTSMYLCASSLYQVGQPQHFGDGTRLSIL.

The chain links TRBV7-9 to TRBJ1-5; 9 positions match TRBD1. The V and J ends lost 1 base and 6 bases, in that order; junction bases with no gene match: 4. There are 15 residues in the CDR3. Germline CDR1 and CDR2: SEHNR and FQNEAQ (reference sequence). CDR3 loop: CASSLGGTGSQPQHF. In DNA form, the CDR3 reads TGTGCCAGCAGCTTAGGTGGGACAGGGTCTCAGCCCCAGCATTTT.

The CDR3, as DNA: TGTGCCAGCAGCCAAGATGGCGGGGCCTCTGGAAACACCATATATTTT. This codes for CASSQDGGASGNTIYF. The V call is TRBV4-2, the J call TRBJ1-3; D is perhaps TRBD1 (5 bases). Germline assignment: CDR1 LGHNA and CDR2 YNFKEQ. CDR3 size: 16 residues. Trimming took off 0 bases at V and 0 bases at J, with 9 bases between the two ends.

The chain recombines TRBV28 with TRBJ2-4, with D tentatively TRBD2 (6 bases). The germline CDR1 and CDR2 sequences are MDHEN and SYDVKM. CDR3 size: 16 residues. The V end was cut by 1 base, the J end by 0 bases, with 10 bases between. The CDR3 DNA reads TGTGCCAGCAGTTTATACGGGGGAGGAGCCAAAAACATTCAGTACTTC. This translates into CASSLYGGGAKNIQYF. The whole variable domain, remainder taken from reference TRBV28 and TRBJ2-4, is DVKVTQSSRYLVKRTGEKVFLECVQDMDHENMFWYRQDPGLGLRLIYFSYDVKMKEKGDIPEGYSVSREKKERFSLILESASTNQTSMYLCASSLYGGGAKNIQYFGAGTRLSVL.

A few counts support this clone. The chain has TRBV7-3 and TRBJ2-7; 8 positions match TRBD2. Germline assignment: CDR1 SGHTA and CDR2 FQGTGA. The CDR3 sequence is 16 residues long. The junction had 16 bases not matched to a gene; V was cut back by 3 bases and J by 9 bases. CDR3 nucleotides: TGTGCCAGCAGCTTTCTCTCTCGCCGGGGGGGAAAGTGGCAGTACTTC. Translated, it gives CASSFLSRRGGKWQYF.

V is TRBV27 and J is TRBJ2-1; the match to TRBD1 covers 8 bases. V was clipped by 5 bases and J by 1 base; unmatched bases: 7. The CDR3 is made up of 16 amino acids. Germline V gene lookup returns CDR1 MNHEY and CDR2 SMNVEV (reference sequence). This CDR3 reads CASSAPRTGSYNEQFF. Here the CDR3 DNA reads TGTGCCAGCAGTGCCCCGAGGACAGGGTCCTACAATGAGCAGTTCTTC.

The genes are TRBV5-1 and TRBJ2-5; no definite D call. This CDR3 contains 14 residues. Germline assignment: CDR1 SGHRS and CDR2 YFSETQ. Trimming shortened V by 0 bases and J by 5 bases, and 11 bases separated the two germline ends. The CDR3 coding sequence is TGCGCCAGCAGCTTGGATCGAGTCGCCGAGACCCAGTACTTC. Amino acid sequence: CASSLDRVAETQYF.

J is TRBJ1-1 and V is TRBV27; possible D gene TRBD1, 5 bases. Germline V CDR1 and CDR2: MNHEY, SMNVEV (reference sequence). The CDR3 has 14 residues. Trimming left V 3 bases short and J 0 bases short, with 8 bases between. CDR3 sequence reads: CASSFTGLNTEAFF. The CDR3, as DNA: TGTGCCAGCAGTTTTACAGGATTGAACACTGAAGCTTTCTTT.

The genes are TRBV19 and TRBJ2-7, with a tentative D call TRBD2 (5 bases). The CDR3 loop spans 15 amino acids. In germline, CDR1 is LNHDA, CDR2 SQIVND (reference sequence). Trimming cost V 5 bases and J 5 bases, with 19 bases left between them. The CDR3 reads CASSYSVRSLHEQYF. The CDR3 nucleotides read TGTGCCAGTAGTTATAGCGTAAGGTCGCTCCACGAGCAGTACTTC.

J is TRBJ2-2 and V is TRBV9, with D possibly matching TRBD1 (6 bases). This CDR3 is 15 amino acids long. In germline, CDR1 is SGDLS, CDR2 YYNGEE. V lost 4 bases and J lost 6, with 16 bases in between. CDR3 sequence reads: CASSSTQGSAGELFF. The DNA for the CDR3 is TGTGCCAGCAGCTCTACACAGGGATCGGCCGGGGAGCTGTTTTTT.

The chain is built from TRBV7-9 and TRBJ1-5; D gene unclear. V lost 3 bases and J lost 7, with 10 bases in between. Germline V gene data show CDR1 as SEHNR and CDR2 as FQNEAQ (reference sequence). The CDR3 totals 13 residues. The CDR3 sequence: CASSFGVGQPQHF. The CDR3 nucleotides read TGTGCCAGCAGCTTCGGGGTGGGGCAGCCCCAGCATTTT. The full variable domain, in which reference TRBV7-9 and TRBJ1-5 provide the parts outside the CDR3, is DTGVSQNPRHKITKRGQNVTFRCDPISEHNRLYWYRQTLGQGPEFLTYFQNEAQLEKSRLLSDRFSAERPKGSFSTLEIQRTEQGDSAMYLCASSFGVGQPQHFGDGTRLSIL.

The genes are TRBV29-1 and TRBJ2-1; TRBD2 might be the D (6 bases). Germline CDR1 reads SQVTM; CDR2 reads ANQGSEA. The V end was cut by 4 bases, the J end by 7 bases, with 14 bases between. There are 13 residues in the CDR3. The CDR3 region is CSVGGDQTNEQFF. The CDR3 DNA reads as TGCAGCGTTGGCGGGGACCAGACTAATGAGCAGTTCTTC.

The chain carries TRBV10-2 and TRBJ2-7; TRBD2 is a possible D gene (6 bases). The CDR3 extends over 15 amino acids. Germline V CDR1 and CDR2: WSHSY, SAAADI. Trimming cost V 7 bases and J 2 bases, with 18 bases left between them. The CDR3 DNA is TGCGCCAGCAACGAGGGAGGACGGAGCACCTACGAGCAGTACTTC. Translating it yields CASNEGGRSTYEQYF.

This clone occurred once. The chain has TRBV29-1 and TRBJ2-3; D unresolved. Germline V gene sequence: CDR1 SQVTM, CDR2 ANQGSEA. The V and J ends lost 3 bases and 11 bases respectively, with 9 bases between them. This CDR3 spans 10 amino acids. The CDR3, as DNA: TGCAGCGTTGATAACACAGAGCAGTATTTT. Protein: CSVDNTEQYF.

This clone was counted a few times. J is TRBJ2-7 and V is TRBV28, with 13 bases identical to TRBD2. The J segment lost 7 bases and the V segment lost 4 bases, leaving 10 bases of the junction unmatched. The CDR3 runs to 16 residues. The germline V gene encodes CDR1 MDHEN and CDR2 SYDVKM. The CDR3 sequence: CASSYSTGTSGTEQYF. The CDR3 DNA reads TGTGCCAGCAGTTACTCCACCGGGACTAGCGGGACGGAGCAGTACTTC. The complete variable domain, with remaining parts taken from reference TRBV28 and TRBJ2-7, reads DVKVTQSSRYLVKRTGEKVFLECVQDMDHENMFWYRQDPGLGLRLIYFSYDVKMKEKGDIPEGYSVSREKKERFSLILESASTNQTSMYLCASSYSTGTSGTEQYFGPGTRLTVT.

The chain is built from TRBV6-6 and TRBJ2-5, with 7 bases lining up with TRBD1. Germline assignment: CDR1 MNHNY and CDR2 SVGAGI (reference sequence). CDR3 length: 13 amino acids. Trimming removed 6 bases from V and 5 bases from J; junction bases left unmatched: 6. The DNA of the CDR3 is TGTGCCAGCAGAACGACAGGGTGGGAGACCCAGTACTTC. Its translation is CASRTTGWETQYF.

V usage is TRBV7-3 and J usage is TRBJ2-7, with D uncertain. CDR3 length: 11 amino acids. V gave up 4 bases and J gave up 2 bases, with 3 bases separating them. Germline-derived CDR1 and CDR2 are SGHTA and FQGTGA. CDR3 nucleotides: TGTGCCAGCAGCTCAACCTACGAGCAGTACTTC. This codes for CASSSTYEQYF.

In the case of this clone: The junction departs from the called germline gene at one end, perhaps through a read error. The rearrangement joins TRBV5-8 to TRBJ1-1, with D perhaps matching TRBD1 (6 bases). The CDR3 is 14 amino acids. Germline V lookup: CDR1 SGHTS, CDR2 YDEGEE. The CDR3 sequence is CASTLFTGNTEVFF. The CDR3 DNA is TGTGCCAGCACCCTCTTTACAGGGAACACTGAAGTTTTCTTT.

This chain joins TRBV19 and TRBJ1-2; D call uncertain. Germline CDR1 and CDR2: LNHDA and SQIVND (reference sequence). This CDR3 has 12 amino acids. V was pared by 1 base and J by 5 bases, with 5 bases between. This chain's CDR3 is CASSIARYGYTF. The CDR3 nucleotides read TGTGCCAGTAGTATAGCCAGGTATGGCTACACCTTC.

This chain links TRBV30 with TRBJ2-7; 11 nucleotides agree with TRBD1. The CDR3 totals 15 residues. CDR1 GTSNPN and CDR2 SVGIG come from the germline V gene (reference sequence). J gave up 3 bases and V 4 bases, and 8 bases lay outside the gene matches. CDR3 sequence: CAWNLGQGASYEQYF. The CDR3 nucleotides are TGTGCCTGGAATCTAGGACAGGGGGCAAGCTACGAGCAGTACTTC.